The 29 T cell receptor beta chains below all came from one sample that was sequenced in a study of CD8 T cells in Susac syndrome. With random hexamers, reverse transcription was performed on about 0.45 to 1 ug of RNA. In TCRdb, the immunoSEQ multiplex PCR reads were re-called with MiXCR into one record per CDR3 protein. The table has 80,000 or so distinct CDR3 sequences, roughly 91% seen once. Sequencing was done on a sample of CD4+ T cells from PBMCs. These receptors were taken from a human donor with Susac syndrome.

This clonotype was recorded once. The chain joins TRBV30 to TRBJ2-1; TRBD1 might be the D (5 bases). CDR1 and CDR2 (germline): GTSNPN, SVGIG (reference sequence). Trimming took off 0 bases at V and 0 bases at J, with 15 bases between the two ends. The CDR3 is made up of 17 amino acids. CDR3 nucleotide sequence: TGTGCCTGGAGTGTACAACAAGGACATCGCTCCTACAATGAGCAGTTCTTC. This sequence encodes CAWSVQQGHRSYNEQFF. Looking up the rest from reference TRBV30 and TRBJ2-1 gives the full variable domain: SQTIHQWPATLVQPVGSPLSLECTVEGTSNPNLYWYRQAAGRGLQLLFYSVGIGQISSEVPQNLSASRPQDRQFILSSKKLLLSDSGFYLCAWSVQQGHRSYNEQFFGPGTRLTVL.

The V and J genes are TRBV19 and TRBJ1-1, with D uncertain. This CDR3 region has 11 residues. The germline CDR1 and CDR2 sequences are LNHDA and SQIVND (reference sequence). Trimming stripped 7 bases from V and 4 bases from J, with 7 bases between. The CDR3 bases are TGTGCCAGTACGGCTATCACTGAAGCTTTCTTT. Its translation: CASTAITEAFF.

CDR3: CAWRRGYTGELFF. CDR3 coding DNA: TGTGCCTGGAGGCGCGGTTACACCGGGGAGCTGTTTTTT. The genes are TRBV30 and TRBJ2-2, with D uncertain. Trimming shortened V by 3 bases and J by 3 bases, and 8 bases separated the two germline ends. This CDR3 comprises 13 residues. Germline values: CDR1 GTSNPN, CDR2 SVGIG (reference sequence).

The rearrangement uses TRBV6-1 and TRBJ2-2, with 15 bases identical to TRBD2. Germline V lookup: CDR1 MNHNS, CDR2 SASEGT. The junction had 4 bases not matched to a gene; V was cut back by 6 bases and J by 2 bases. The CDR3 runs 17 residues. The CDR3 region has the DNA TGTGCCAGCAGACGGACTAGCGGGAGGGGAAACACCGGGGAGCTGTTTTTT. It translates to CASRRTSGRGNTGELFF.

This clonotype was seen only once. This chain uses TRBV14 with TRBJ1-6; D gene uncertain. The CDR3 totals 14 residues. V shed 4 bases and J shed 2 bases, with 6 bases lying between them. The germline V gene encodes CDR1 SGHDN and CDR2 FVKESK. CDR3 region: CASSPDTYNSPLHF. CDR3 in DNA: TGTGCCAGCAGCCCTGACACCTATAATTCACCCCTCCACTTT.

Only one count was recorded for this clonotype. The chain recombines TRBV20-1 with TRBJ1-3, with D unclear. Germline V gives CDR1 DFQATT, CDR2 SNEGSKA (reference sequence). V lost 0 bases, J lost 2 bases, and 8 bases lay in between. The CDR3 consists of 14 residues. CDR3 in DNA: TGCAGTGCTAGAGACCCACAAGCTGGAAACACCATATATTTT. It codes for CSARDPQAGNTIYF.

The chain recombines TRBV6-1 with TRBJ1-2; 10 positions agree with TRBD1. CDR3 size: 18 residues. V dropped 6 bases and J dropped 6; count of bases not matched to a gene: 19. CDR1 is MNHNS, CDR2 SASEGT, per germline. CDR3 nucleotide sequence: TGTGCCAGCAGGCGTCCGACCCGGACAGGGGGGGGGACTAATGGCTACACCTTC. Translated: CASRRPTRTGGGTNGYTF.

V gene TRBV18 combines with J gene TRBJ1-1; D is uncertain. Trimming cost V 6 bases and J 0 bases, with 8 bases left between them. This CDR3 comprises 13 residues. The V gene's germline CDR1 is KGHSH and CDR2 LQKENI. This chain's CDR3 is CASSPPMNTEAFF. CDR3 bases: TGTGCCAGCTCCCCCCCCATGAACACTGAAGCTTTCTTT.

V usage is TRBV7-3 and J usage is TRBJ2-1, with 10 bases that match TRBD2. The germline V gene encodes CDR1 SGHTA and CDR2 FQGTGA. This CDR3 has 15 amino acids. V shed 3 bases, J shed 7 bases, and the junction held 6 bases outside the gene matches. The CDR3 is CASSLQAGGLNEQFF. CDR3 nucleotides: TGTGCCAGCAGCTTGCAAGCGGGAGGGCTTAATGAGCAGTTCTTC.

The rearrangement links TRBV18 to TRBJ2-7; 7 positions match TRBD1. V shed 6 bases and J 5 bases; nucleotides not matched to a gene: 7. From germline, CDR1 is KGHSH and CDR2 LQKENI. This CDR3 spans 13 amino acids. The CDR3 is CASSQTGFDEQYF. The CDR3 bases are TGTGCCAGCTCTCAGACAGGGTTTGACGAGCAGTACTTC.

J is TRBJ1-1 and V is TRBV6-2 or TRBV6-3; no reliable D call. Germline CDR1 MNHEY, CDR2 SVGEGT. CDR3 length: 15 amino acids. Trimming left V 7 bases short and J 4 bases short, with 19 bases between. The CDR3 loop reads CASTPTRRAFTEAFF. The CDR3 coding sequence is TGTGCCAGCACCCCCACGCGGAGAGCCTTCACTGAAGCTTTCTTT.

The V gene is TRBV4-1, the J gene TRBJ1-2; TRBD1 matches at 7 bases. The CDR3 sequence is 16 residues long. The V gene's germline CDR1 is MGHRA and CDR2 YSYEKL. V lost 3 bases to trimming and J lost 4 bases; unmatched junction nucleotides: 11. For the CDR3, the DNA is TGCGCCAGCAGCCAGGACCTTCGGACAGGACCCTATGGCTACACCTTC. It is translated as CASSQDLRTGPYGYTF.

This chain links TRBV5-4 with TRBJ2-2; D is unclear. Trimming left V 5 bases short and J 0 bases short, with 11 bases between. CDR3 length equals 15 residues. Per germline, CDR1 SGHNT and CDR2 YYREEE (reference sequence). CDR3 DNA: TGTGCCAGCAGTCTAAAAGGAGCGAACACCGGGGAGCTGTTTTTT. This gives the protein CASSLKGANTGELFF.

CDR3 residues: CASSYRDRGYEQYF. CDR3 nucleotides: TGTGCCAGCAGTTACCGGGACAGGGGGTACGAGCAGTACTTC. The rearrangement links TRBV6-5 to TRBJ2-7, with 11 bases identical to TRBD1. The ends lost 2 bases at V and 4 bases at J; junction bases unmatched: 1. The length of the CDR3 is 14 residues. Germline loops: CDR1 MNHEY, CDR2 SVGAGI.

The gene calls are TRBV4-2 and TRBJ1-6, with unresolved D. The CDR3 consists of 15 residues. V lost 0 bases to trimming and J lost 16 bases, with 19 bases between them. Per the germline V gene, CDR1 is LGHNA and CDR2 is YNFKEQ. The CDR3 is CASSQEGFGMGFLHF. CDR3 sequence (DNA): TGTGCCAGCAGCCAAGAGGGCTTCGGAATGGGGTTTCTCCACTTT.

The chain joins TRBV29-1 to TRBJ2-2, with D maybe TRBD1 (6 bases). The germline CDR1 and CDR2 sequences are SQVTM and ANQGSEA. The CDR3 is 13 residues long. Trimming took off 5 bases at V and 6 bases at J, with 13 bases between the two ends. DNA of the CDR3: TGCAGCGTTCTCCTTACAGGGCCCGGGGAGCTGTTTTTT. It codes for CSVLLTGPGELFF.

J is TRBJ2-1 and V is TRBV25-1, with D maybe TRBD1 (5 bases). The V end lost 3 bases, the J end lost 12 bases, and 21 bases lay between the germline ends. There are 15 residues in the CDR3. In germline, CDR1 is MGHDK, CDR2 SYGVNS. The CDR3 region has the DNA TGTGCCAGCAGTGACCCCTCCCCCCAGGGTACCCGGCAGTTCTTC. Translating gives CASSDPSPQGTRQFF.

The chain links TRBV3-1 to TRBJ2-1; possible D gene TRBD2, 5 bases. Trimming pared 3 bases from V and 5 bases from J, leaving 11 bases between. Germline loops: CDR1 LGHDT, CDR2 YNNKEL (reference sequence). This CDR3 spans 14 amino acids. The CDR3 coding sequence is TGTGCCAGCAGCCATCGGGGTCTTAACAATGAGCAGTTCTTC. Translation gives CASSHRGLNNEQFF.

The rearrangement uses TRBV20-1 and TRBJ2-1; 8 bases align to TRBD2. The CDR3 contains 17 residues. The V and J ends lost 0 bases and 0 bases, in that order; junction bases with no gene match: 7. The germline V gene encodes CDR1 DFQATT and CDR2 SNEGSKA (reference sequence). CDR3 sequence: CSARDRSGVSSYNEQFF. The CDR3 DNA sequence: TGCAGTGCTAGAGATCGTAGCGGGGTGAGCTCCTACAATGAGCAGTTCTTC.

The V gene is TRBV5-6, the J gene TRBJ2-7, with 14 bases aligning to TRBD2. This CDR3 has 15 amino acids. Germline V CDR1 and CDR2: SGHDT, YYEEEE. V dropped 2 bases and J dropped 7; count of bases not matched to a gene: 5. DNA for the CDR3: TGTGCCAGCAGCTTCGGACTAGCGGGGGGCAAGGAGCAGTACTTC. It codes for CASSFGLAGGKEQYF. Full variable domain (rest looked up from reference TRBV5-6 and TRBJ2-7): DAGVTQSPTHLIKTRGQQVTLRCSPKSGHDTVSWYQQALGQGPQFIFQYYEEEERQRGNFPDRFSGHQFPNYSSELNVNALLLGDSALYLCASSFGLAGGKEQYFGPGTRLTVT.

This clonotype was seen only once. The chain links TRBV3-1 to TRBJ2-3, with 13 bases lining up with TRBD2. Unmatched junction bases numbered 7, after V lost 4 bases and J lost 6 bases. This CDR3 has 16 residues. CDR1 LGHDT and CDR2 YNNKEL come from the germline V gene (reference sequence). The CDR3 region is CASSRPGTSGTDTQYF. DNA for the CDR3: TGTGCCAGCAGCCGCCCCGGGACTAGCGGGACGGATACGCAGTATTTT.

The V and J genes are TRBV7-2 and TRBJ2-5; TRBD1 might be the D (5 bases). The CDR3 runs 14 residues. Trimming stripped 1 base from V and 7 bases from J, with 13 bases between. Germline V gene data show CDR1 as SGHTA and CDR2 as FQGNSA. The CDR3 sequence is CASSLDPTGGTQYF. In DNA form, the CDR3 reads TGTGCCAGCAGCTTAGATCCAACAGGTGGGACCCAGTACTTC.

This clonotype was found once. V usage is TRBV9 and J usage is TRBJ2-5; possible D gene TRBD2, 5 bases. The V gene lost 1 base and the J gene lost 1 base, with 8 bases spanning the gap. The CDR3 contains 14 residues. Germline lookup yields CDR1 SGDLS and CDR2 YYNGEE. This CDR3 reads CASSVLGSQETQYF. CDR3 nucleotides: TGTGCCAGCAGCGTATTAGGGAGCCAAGAGACCCAGTACTTC.

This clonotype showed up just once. CDR3 bases: TGCAGCGTTGAGTTTGCAGGGCCCCCGGCGAACTACGAGCAGTACTTC. It is translated as CSVEFAGPPANYEQYF. This sequence joins TRBV29-1 and TRBJ2-7; weak D call: TRBD1 (5 bases). Germline V CDR1 and CDR2: SQVTM, ANQGSEA. This CDR3 has 16 residues. Deletions cut 3 bases from V and 3 bases from J, with 21 bases between.

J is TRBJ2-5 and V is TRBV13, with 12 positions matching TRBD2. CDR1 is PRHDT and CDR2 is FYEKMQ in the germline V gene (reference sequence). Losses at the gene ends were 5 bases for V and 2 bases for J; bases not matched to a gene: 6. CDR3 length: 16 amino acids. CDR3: CASSPRLAGDQETQYF. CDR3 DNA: TGTGCCAGCAGCCCAAGACTAGCGGGAGATCAAGAGACCCAGTACTTC.

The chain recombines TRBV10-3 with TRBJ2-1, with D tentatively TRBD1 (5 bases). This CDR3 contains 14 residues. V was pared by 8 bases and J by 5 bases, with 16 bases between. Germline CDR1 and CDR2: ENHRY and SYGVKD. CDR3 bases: TGTGCCATCTCTGCGACAGCGCAGGACAATGAGCAGTTCTTC. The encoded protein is CAISATAQDNEQFF.

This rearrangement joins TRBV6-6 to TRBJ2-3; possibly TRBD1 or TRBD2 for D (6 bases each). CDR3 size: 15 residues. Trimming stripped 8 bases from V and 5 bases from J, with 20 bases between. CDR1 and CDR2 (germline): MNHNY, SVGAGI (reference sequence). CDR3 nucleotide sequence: TGTGCCAGCCACCCCACGGGGGCACAAGGAGATACGCAGTATTTT. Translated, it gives CASHPTGAQGDTQYF.

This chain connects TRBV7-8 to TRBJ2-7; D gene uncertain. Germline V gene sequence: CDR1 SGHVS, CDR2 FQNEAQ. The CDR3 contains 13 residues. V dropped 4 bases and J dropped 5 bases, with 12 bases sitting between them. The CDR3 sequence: CASSWRGGNEQYF. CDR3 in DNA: TGTGCCAGCAGCTGGCGTGGTGGCAACGAGCAGTACTTC.

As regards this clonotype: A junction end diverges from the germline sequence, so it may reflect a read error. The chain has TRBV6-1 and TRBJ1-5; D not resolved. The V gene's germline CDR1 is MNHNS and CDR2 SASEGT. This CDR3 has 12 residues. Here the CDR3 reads CATSEGDPSQHF. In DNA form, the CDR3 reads TGTGCCACCAGTGAAGGTGATCCGTCCCAGCATTTT.